One and the same sample provided the 13 T cell receptor beta chains below, sequenced in a study of cytomegalovirus exposure and HLA in healthy donors. The study ran its PCR with 60 Vbeta and 13 Jbeta primers. The data were produced by immunoSEQ multiplex PCR, yet TCRdb's version contains in-frame clones alone and is incomplete. The table records 150,000 to 200,000 clones, around 80% of them present only once. The sequencing input was PBMCs. The receptors here all came from a woman aged 30 to 39 in good health and CMV-seronegative.

The chain combines TRBV5-1 with TRBJ2-2; TRBD2 might be the D (5 bases). The CDR3 runs to 14 residues. Per the germline V gene, CDR1 is SGHRS and CDR2 is YFSETQ. The V gene lost 5 bases and the J gene lost 4 bases, with 12 bases spanning the gap. DNA of the CDR3: TGCGCCAGCAGTTCTCGGGGTACCACCGGGGAGCTGTTTTTT. Translation gives CASSSRGTTGELFF. The full variable domain, completed using reference TRBV5-1 and TRBJ2-2, is KAGVTQTPRYLIKTRGQQVTLSCSPISGHRSVSWYQQTPGQGLQFLFEYFSETQRNKGNFPGRFSGRQFSNSRSEMNVSTLELGDSALYLCASSSRGTTGELFFGEGSRLTVL.

V usage is TRBV30 and J usage is TRBJ1-2; TRBD1 matches 11 bases. V gave up 7 bases and J gave up 4 bases; unmatched junction bases: 5. Per germline, CDR1 GTSNPN and CDR2 SVGIG (reference sequence). The CDR3 has 13 residues. The CDR3 loop reads CASDRGLIYGYTF. Here the CDR3 DNA reads TGTGCCTCGGACAGGGGGCTAATCTATGGCTACACCTTC.

The rearrangement links TRBV5-1 to TRBJ1-2, with D possibly matching TRBD1 (6 bases). The CDR3 is made up of 12 amino acids. Per the germline V gene, CDR1 is SGHRS and CDR2 is YFSETQ. V shed 2 bases and J shed 6 bases, with 8 bases lying between them. CDR3 protein: CASSLQGDGYTF. CDR3 nucleotide sequence: TGCGCCAGCAGCTTACAGGGTGATGGCTACACCTTC.

The J gene is TRBJ2-7, the V gene TRBV9, with D unclear. Trimming pared 5 bases from V and 3 bases from J, leaving 18 bases between. CDR1 is SGDLS and CDR2 is YYNGEE in the germline V gene. The CDR3 totals 15 residues. CDR3 residues: CASRLDFPEYYEQYF. The CDR3 nucleotides read TGTGCCAGCAGACTCGATTTCCCCGAATACTACGAGCAGTACTTC.

The chain carries TRBV10-1 and TRBJ1-2, with a possible D match to TRBD1 (5 bases). The CDR3 totals 13 residues. The V gene lost 4 bases and the J gene lost 8 bases, with 14 bases spanning the gap. CDR1 WNHNN and CDR2 SYGVQD come from the germline V gene (reference sequence). Here the CDR3 reads CASSGYRTGGYTF. The DNA of the CDR3 is TGCGCCAGCAGTGGCTACAGGACCGGCGGCTACACCTTC.

This clone was recorded a few times. Other DNA variants within this sample encode the same CDR3. The V and J genes are TRBV5-1 and TRBJ1-1, with 11 positions matching TRBD1. Germline CDR1 reads SGHRS; CDR2 reads YFSETQ. V lost 2 bases and J lost 2; bases outside the gene matches: 5. This CDR3 spans 16 amino acids. CDR3: CASSLGQGAGNTEAFF. CDR3 in DNA: TGCGCCAGCAGCTTAGGACAGGGGGCTGGAAACACTGAAGCTTTCTTT.

The rearrangement links TRBV2 to TRBJ2-7; D is ambiguous. The CDR3 runs 16 residues. CDR1 and CDR2 from the germline V gene are SNHLY and FYNNEI. The V end lost 3 bases, the J end lost 1 base, and 16 bases lay between the germline ends. The DNA of the CDR3 is TGTGCCAGCAGTGACGAATGGCCAGGTCCTTCCTACGAGCAGTACTTC. This encodes CASSDEWPGPSYEQYF.

The rearrangement links TRBV19 to TRBJ1-1; no definite D call. Trimming shortened V by 8 bases and J by 0 bases, and 10 bases separated the two germline ends. Germline V lookup: CDR1 LNHDA, CDR2 SQIVND (reference sequence). The CDR3 is 13 amino acids. The CDR3 here is CASRTTVNTEAFF. The CDR3 bases are TGTGCCAGTCGAACGACTGTGAACACTGAAGCTTTCTTT.

V is TRBV6-1 and J is TRBJ1-2; perhaps TRBD1 as D (6 bases). Trimming left V 7 bases short and J 2 bases short, with 17 bases between. In germline, CDR1 is MNHNS, CDR2 SASEGT. CDR3 length: 15 residues. The CDR3 coding sequence is TGTGCCAGCACTAACCCGGGACACCTAAACTATGGCTACACCTTC. The encoded protein is CASTNPGHLNYGYTF.

The chain recombines TRBV7-9 with TRBJ1-5; D ambiguous. V shed 5 bases and J shed 4 bases, with 6 bases lying between them. CDR1 is SEHNR, CDR2 FQNEAQ, per germline (reference sequence). The CDR3 is 12 amino acids. Here the CDR3 reads CASSLINQPQHF. CDR3 DNA: TGTGCCAGCAGCCTTATTAATCAGCCCCAGCATTTT.

The chain carries TRBV5-5 and TRBJ1-5; D is undetermined. Germline V gene lookup returns CDR1 SGHKS and CDR2 YYEKEE (reference sequence). The CDR3 spans 16 residues. V lost 0 bases and J lost 0, with 10 bases in between. In DNA form, the CDR3 reads TGTGCCAGCAGCTTGGGAGTGTTGAATAGCAATCAGCCCCAGCATTTT. Its protein product is CASSLGVLNSNQPQHF.

The chain is built from TRBV4-1 and TRBJ2-3; 9 nucleotides match TRBD2. Germline V lookup: CDR1 MGHRA, CDR2 YSYEKL. Trimming cost V 11 bases and J 0 bases; bases outside gene matches: 6. The CDR3 loop spans 14 amino acids. DNA of the CDR3: TGCGCCGCAAGACTAGCGGTAAGCACAGATACGCAGTATTTT. This codes for CAARLAVSTDTQYF.

The CDR3 spells CASSALTGGNSPLHF. CDR3 nucleotide sequence: TGTGCCAGCAGCGCTCTTACAGGGGGAAATTCACCCCTCCACTTT. The rearrangement joins TRBV2 to TRBJ1-6, with TRBD1 matching 8 bases. The CDR3 consists of 15 residues. The ends lost 6 bases at V and 7 bases at J; junction bases unmatched: 8. Germline V gene lookup returns CDR1 SNHLY and CDR2 FYNNEI.